Below, 19 T cell receptor beta chains from the same sample are listed, as sequenced in a study of cytotoxic CD8 clonotypes in ibrutinib-treated CLL (dated by TCRdb to the early 2020s). The library relied on the immunoSEQ multiplex PCR assay. TCRdb re-hosts the immuneACCESS table, in-frame sequences only. Its copies lack some clones; in the studies checked, an unresolved V gene accounts for under half of them, and the cause for the rest is not known. The sample includes around 330,000 clones, with 67% observed a single time. 6.3% of the sample is in the top ten clones. Sequences were derived from PBMCs, sampled after 36 months of ibrutinib treatment. These TCRs come from a human donor with chronic lymphocytic leukemia.

This clone was picked up a small number of times. The chain couples TRBV7-9 to TRBJ2-7; D uncertain. The CDR3 has 12 residues. CDR1 is SEHNR and CDR2 is FQNEAQ in the germline V gene (reference sequence). The V and J ends lost 8 bases and 0 bases respectively, with 8 bases between them. The CDR3 spells CASCRFSYEQYF. The CDR3 DNA sequence: TGTGCCAGCTGTCGGTTCTCCTACGAGCAGTACTTC.

The V call is TRBV5-5, the J call TRBJ2-2; 11 bases agree with TRBD2. The CDR3 is made up of 16 amino acids. V gave up 0 bases and J gave up 3 bases; unmatched junction bases: 1. The V gene's germline CDR1 is SGHKS and CDR2 YYEKEE (reference sequence). CDR3 sequence reads: CASSLGLAGYTGELFF. The DNA of the CDR3 is TGTGCCAGCAGCTTGGGACTAGCGGGGTACACCGGGGAGCTGTTTTTT.

CDR3 amino acids: CASSTDRGPNIQYF. As DNA, the CDR3 is TGTGCCAGCTCCACGGACAGGGGGCCCAACATTCAGTACTTC. This chain links TRBV18 with TRBJ2-4, with 11 bases that match TRBD1. V shed 6 bases and J 7 bases; nucleotides not matched to a gene: 5. This CDR3 is built from 14 residues. Per the germline V gene, CDR1 is KGHSH and CDR2 is LQKENI.

The chain uses TRBV7-9 and TRBJ2-7; D perhaps matches TRBD1 (6 bases). The CDR3 length is 12 residues. Germline CDR1 SEHNR, CDR2 FQNEAQ (reference sequence). Trimming removed 7 bases at V and 7 bases at J, with 14 bases between. CDR3 protein: CASTLGAGEQYF. CDR3 bases: TGTGCCAGCACCTTGGGGGCTGGAGAGCAGTACTTC.

This sequence joins TRBV29-1 and TRBJ2-7; a possible D gene is TRBD1 (6 bases). The CDR3 is 13 amino acids. The germline V and J ends were trimmed by 0 bases and 5 bases, with 11 bases remaining between them. Germline CDR1 SQVTM, CDR2 ANQGSEA. The CDR3: CSVEESRGDEQYF. The CDR3 bases are TGCAGCGTTGAAGAATCCAGGGGCGACGAGCAGTACTTC.

This rearrangement joins TRBV10-2 to TRBJ2-2; 9 nucleotides align to TRBD1. The trim removed 5 bases at V and 6 bases at J, leaving 7 bases unmatched. The germline gives CDR1 WSHSY, CDR2 SAAADI. The CDR3 is 15 amino acids. This CDR3 is CASSMTGGGPGELFF. The CDR3 nucleotides are TGCGCCAGCAGTATGACAGGGGGAGGTCCCGGGGAGCTGTTTTTT.

This clone was recorded a few times. The gene calls are TRBV29-1 and TRBJ2-1, with TRBD1 as a possible D gene (7 bases). Germline lookup yields CDR1 SQVTM and CDR2 ANQGSEA. V lost 4 bases and J 2 bases, leaving 18 bases between the germline ends. The CDR3 covers 16 residues. DNA for the CDR3: TGCAGCGTTGGGGGGGACAGTCAGGGGCCCTACAATGAGCAGTTCTTC. It is translated as CSVGGDSQGPYNEQFF.

This chain joins TRBV29-1 and TRBJ2-5; perhaps D is TRBD1 or TRBD2 (6 bases each). This CDR3 has 15 residues. V dropped 6 bases and J dropped 7 bases, with 24 bases sitting between them. Germline CDR1 is SQVTM and CDR2 is ANQGSEA. The CDR3 coding sequence is TGCAGCGTAGGAGGGACATCGGCCGACGTGACGACCCAGTACTTC. Protein: CSVGGTSADVTTQYF. The full variable domain, completed using reference TRBV29-1 and TRBJ2-5, is SAVISQKPSRDICQRGTSLTIQCQVDSQVTMMFWYRQQPGQSLTLIATANQGSEATYESGFVIDKFPISRPNLTFSTLTVSNMSPEDSSIYLCSVGGTSADVTTQYFGPGTRLLVL.

This clone showed up just a few times. CDR3 region: CASSDTDSYNEQFF. DNA for the CDR3: TGTGCCAGCAGCGACACGGACAGTTACAATGAGCAGTTCTTC. The rearrangement links TRBV5-6 to TRBJ2-1, with a possible D match to TRBD1 (6 bases). This CDR3 contains 14 residues. Trimming took off 4 bases at V and 4 bases at J, with 12 bases between the two ends. Germline V gene data show CDR1 as SGHDT and CDR2 as YYEEEE.

This chain links TRBV2 with TRBJ2-3; weak D call: TRBD2 (5 bases). The CDR3 covers 14 residues. Germline values: CDR1 SNHLY, CDR2 FYNNEI. The ends were cut back, 3 bases at V and 4 bases at J, with 11 bases in the middle. Here the CDR3 DNA reads TGTGCCAGCAGTGACCGGACTCATGCAGATACGCAGTATTTT. This codes for CASSDRTHADTQYF. Looking up the rest from reference TRBV2 and TRBJ2-3 gives the full variable domain: EPEVTQTPSHQVTQMGQEVILRCVPISNHLYFYWYRQILGQKVEFLVSFYNNEISEKSEIFDDQFSVERPDGSNFTLKIRSTKLEDSAMYFCASSDRTHADTQYFGPGTRLTVL.

This clone was counted once. J is TRBJ2-7 and V is TRBV19; 9 bases are a match to TRBD1. Trimming took 5 bases from V and 2 from J; bases not matched to a gene: 7. The CDR3 contains 15 residues. CDR1 is LNHDA and CDR2 is SQIVND in the germline V gene (reference sequence). CDR3 region: CASSPQTGGAYEQYF. The CDR3 DNA follows: TGTGCCAGTAGTCCTCAGACAGGGGGGGCCTACGAGCAGTACTTC.

This chain links TRBV5-4 with TRBJ2-2, with D perhaps matching TRBD1 (6 bases). Germline values: CDR1 SGHNT, CDR2 YYREEE (reference sequence). The length of the CDR3 is 15 residues. The V end lost 1 base, the J end lost 6 bases, and 13 bases lay between the germline ends. The CDR3 DNA sequence: TGTGCCAGCAGCTTGACAGGGCCTAAGGCCGGGGAGCTGTTTTTT. Its protein product is CASSLTGPKAGELFF.

This clone showed up just a few times. J is TRBJ1-5 and V is TRBV4-1, with 9 bases matching TRBD1. Germline trimming cut 3 bases from V and 7 bases from J; bases unmatched to any gene: 4. This CDR3 has 14 residues. Germline V gives CDR1 MGHRA, CDR2 YSYEKL. The CDR3 reads CASSQTGGNQPQHF. In DNA, the CDR3 is TGCGCCAGCAGCCAGACAGGGGGTAACCAGCCCCAGCATTTT.

V and J are TRBV4-2 and TRBJ2-1; weak D call: TRBD2 (5 bases). V was pared by 1 base and J by 6 bases, with 10 bases between. The CDR3 has 14 residues. Germline loops: CDR1 LGHNA, CDR2 YNFKEQ. CDR3 amino acids: CASSQVLARNEQFF. CDR3 nucleotide sequence: TGTGCCAGCAGCCAAGTCCTAGCTCGCAATGAGCAGTTCTTC.

The V call is TRBV7-6, the J call TRBJ2-1; TRBD2 matches at 10 bases. The ends lost 4 bases at V and 2 bases at J; junction bases unmatched: 2. CDR3 length equals 15 residues. Looked up from germline, CDR1 is SGHVS and CDR2 is FNYEAQ. In DNA form, the CDR3 reads TGTGCCAGCAGCTCTCTAGCGGGAGCCTACAATGAGCAGTTCTTC. Its translation is CASSSLAGAYNEQFF.

A remark on this clone: The junction departs from germline at one end; a sequencing error may be responsible. The chain is built from TRBV2 and TRBJ1-6, with D unclear. CDR3 length: 10 amino acids. The germline V gene encodes CDR1 SNHLY and CDR2 FYNNEI. CDR3 coding DNA: TGTGCCAGCAGTGAAGCTGAGGTTAGCTTT. Translation gives CASSEAEVSF.

The rearrangement joins TRBV14 to TRBJ2-3; TRBD2 is a possible D gene (6 bases). Trimming shortened V by 0 bases and J by 4 bases, and 11 bases separated the two germline ends. Germline V CDR1 and CDR2: SGHDN, FVKESK. This CDR3 region has 15 residues. The CDR3, as DNA: TGTGCCAGCAGCCAAGATCCGACTAGGGCAGATACGCAGTATTTT. Amino acid sequence: CASSQDPTRADTQYF.

The J gene is TRBJ1-2, the V gene TRBV13; D is undetermined. Trimming stripped 5 bases from V and 4 bases from J, with 17 bases between. The CDR3 sequence is 15 residues long. Germline-derived CDR1 and CDR2 are PRHDT and FYEKMQ (reference sequence). The CDR3 reads CASSPKARGIYGYTF. CDR3 bases: TGTGCCAGCAGCCCGAAGGCACGAGGAATCTATGGCTACACCTTC.

The chain joins TRBV7-8 to TRBJ2-2, with TRBD2 matching 8 bases. The CDR3 loop spans 17 amino acids. Germline lookup yields CDR1 SGHVS and CDR2 FQNEAQ. The V gene end was trimmed by 1 base and the J gene end by 7 bases; junction bases not matched to a gene: 11. CDR3 DNA: TGTGCCAGCAGCTTAGTTGCGGCGGGGGGCCAGGACGGGGAGCTGTTTTTT. Translation: CASSLVAAGGQDGELFF.